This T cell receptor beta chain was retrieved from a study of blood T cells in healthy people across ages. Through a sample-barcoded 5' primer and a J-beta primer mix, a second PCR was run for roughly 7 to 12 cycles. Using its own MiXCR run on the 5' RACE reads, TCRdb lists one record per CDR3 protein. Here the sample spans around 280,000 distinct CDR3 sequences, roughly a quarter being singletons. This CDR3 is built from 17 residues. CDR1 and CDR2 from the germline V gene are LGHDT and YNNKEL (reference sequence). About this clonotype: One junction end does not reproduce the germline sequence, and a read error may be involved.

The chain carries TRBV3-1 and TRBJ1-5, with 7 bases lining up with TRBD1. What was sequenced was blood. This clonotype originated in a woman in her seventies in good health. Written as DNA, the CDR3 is TGTGCCAGCAGCCAGGATACAGGGGTTGGGGGCAATCCGCCCCAGCATTTT. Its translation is CASSQDTGVGGNPPQHF.